This T cell receptor beta chain originates from a study of Graves' ophthalmopathy and Graves' hyperthyroidism. Study in general: The blood sample was drawn at first diagnosis and before any treatment.

Diagnostic conclusions were grounded in clinical symptoms, serum thyroxine, TRAb, thyroid ultrasound and orbital computed tomography. The starting material, 10 ml of fresh peripheral blood, provided the PBMCs. General study points: In blood appeared most of the expanded thyroid clonotypes whose frequency exceeded 0.001.

For repertoire sequencing, the TCR beta CDR3 regions were amplified from RNA transcripts. HTBI-primed first-round RT-PCR preceded second-round multiplex PCR. MiXCR, applied by TCRdb to the multiplex PCR reads, yields one record per CDR3 protein. The top ten hold 9.8% of the sample, which has about half a million distinct CDR3 sequences, under 15% seen once. This CDR3 has 17 amino acids. Trimming left V 1 base short and J 3 bases short, with 15 bases between. CDR1 is SGHAT and CDR2 is FQNNGV in the germline V gene. In this sample, this clonotype turned up many times. The target antigen is unknown. The receptor comes from a woman aged 25-40 years with Graves' ophthalmopathy. The chain employs TRBV11-2 and TRBJ2-2; D remains ambiguous. The sequenced sample consisted of blood. CDR3 sequence reads: CASSLGARPPDTGELFF. CDR3 bases: TGTGCCAGCAGCTTAGGGGCCAGGCCGCCGGACACCGGGGAGCTGTTTTTT.